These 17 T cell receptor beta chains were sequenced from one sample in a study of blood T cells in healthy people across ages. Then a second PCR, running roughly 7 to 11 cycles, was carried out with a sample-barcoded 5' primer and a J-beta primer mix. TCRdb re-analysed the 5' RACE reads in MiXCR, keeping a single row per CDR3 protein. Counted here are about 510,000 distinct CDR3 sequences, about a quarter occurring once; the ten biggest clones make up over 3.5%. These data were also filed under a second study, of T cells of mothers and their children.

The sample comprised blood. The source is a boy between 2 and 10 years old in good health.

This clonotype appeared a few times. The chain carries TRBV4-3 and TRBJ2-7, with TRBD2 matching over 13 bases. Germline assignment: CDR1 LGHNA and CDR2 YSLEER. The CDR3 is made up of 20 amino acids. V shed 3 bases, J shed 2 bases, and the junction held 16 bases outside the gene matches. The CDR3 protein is CASSQAIFGTSGTSPYEQYF. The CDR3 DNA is TGCGCCAGCAGCCAGGCGATATTTGGGACTAGCGGGACTTCACCCTACGAGCAGTACTTC.

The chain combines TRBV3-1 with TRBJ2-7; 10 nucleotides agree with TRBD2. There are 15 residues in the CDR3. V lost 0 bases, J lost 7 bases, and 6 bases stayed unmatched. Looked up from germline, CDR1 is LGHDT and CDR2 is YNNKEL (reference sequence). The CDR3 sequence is CASSQDTSGIAEQYF. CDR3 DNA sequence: TGTGCCAGCAGCCAAGACACTAGCGGGATCGCGGAGCAGTACTTC.

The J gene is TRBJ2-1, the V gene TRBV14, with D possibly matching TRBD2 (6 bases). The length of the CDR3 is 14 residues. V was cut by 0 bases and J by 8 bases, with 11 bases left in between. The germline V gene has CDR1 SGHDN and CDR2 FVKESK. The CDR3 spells CASSQEVGGYEQFF. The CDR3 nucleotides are TGTGCCAGCAGCCAAGAAGTCGGGGGTTATGAGCAGTTCTTC. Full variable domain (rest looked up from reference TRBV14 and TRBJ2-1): EAGVTQFPSHSVIEKGQTVTLRCDPISGHDNLYWYRRVMGKEIKFLLHFVKESKQDESGMPNNRFLAERTGGTYSTLKVQPAELEDSGVYFCASSQEVGGYEQFFGPGTRLTVL.

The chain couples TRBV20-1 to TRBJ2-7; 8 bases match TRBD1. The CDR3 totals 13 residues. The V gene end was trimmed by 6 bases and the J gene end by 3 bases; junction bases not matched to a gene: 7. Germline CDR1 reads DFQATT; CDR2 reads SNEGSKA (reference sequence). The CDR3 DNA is TGCAGTGCCACCAGGACAGGGAACTACGAGCAGTACTTC. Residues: CSATRTGNYEQYF.

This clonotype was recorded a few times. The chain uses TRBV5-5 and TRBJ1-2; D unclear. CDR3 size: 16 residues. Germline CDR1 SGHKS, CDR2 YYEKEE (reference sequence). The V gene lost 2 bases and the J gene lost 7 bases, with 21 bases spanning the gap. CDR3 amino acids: CASSLGEFGGEGGYTF. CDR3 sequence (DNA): TGTGCCAGCAGCTTAGGAGAATTTGGCGGAGAGGGTGGCTACACCTTC.

CDR3 sequence reads: CASSLTSGGAYEQYF. In DNA, the CDR3 is TGCGCCAGCAGCTTAACTAGCGGGGGGGCCTACGAGCAGTACTTC. The J gene is TRBJ2-7, the V gene TRBV5-1; TRBD2 aligns across 13 bases. Germline V gene sequence: CDR1 SGHRS, CDR2 YFSETQ. The CDR3 spans 15 residues. With V trimmed by 2 bases and J by 2 bases, 1 base remained unmatched.

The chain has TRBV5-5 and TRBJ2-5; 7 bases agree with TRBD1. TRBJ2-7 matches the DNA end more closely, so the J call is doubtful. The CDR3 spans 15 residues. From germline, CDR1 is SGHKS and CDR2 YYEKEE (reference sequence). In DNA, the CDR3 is TGTGCCAGCACCACACCGAAGACAGGGCCCTACGAGCAGTACTTC. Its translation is CASTTPKTGPYEQYF.

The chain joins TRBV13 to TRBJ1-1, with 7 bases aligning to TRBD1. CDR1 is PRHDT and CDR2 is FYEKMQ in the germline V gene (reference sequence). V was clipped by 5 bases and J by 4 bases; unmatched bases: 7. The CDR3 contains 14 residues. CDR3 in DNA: TGTGCCAGCAGCCACAGGGGAAGTCGCACTGAAGCTTTCTTT. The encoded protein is CASSHRGSRTEAFF.

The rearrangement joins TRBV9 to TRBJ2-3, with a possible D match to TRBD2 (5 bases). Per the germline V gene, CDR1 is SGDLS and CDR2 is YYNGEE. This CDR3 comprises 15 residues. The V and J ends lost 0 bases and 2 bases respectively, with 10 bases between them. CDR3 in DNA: TGTGCCAGCAGCGTAGGGAGCGGACCCACAGATACGCAGTATTTT. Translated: CASSVGSGPTDTQYF.

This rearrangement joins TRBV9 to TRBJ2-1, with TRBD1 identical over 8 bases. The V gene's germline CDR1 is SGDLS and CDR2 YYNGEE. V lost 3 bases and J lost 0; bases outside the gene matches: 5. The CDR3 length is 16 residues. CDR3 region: CASSGTGSGSYNEQFF. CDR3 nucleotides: TGTGCCAGCAGCGGGACAGGGTCCGGCTCCTACAATGAGCAGTTCTTC.

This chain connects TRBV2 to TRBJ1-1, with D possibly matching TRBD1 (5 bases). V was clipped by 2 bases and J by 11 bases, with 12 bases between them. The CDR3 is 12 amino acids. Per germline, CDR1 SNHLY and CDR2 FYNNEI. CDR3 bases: TGTGCCAGCAGTGAAAATGAAGGGGTCGCTTTCTTT. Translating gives CASSENEGVAFF.

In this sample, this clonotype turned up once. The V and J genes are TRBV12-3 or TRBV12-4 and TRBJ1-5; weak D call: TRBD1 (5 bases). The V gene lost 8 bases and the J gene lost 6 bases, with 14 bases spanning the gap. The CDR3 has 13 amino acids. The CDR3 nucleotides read TGTGCCAGCTCAGATCAGGGAAGTCAGCCCCAGCATTTT. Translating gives CASSDQGSQPQHF.

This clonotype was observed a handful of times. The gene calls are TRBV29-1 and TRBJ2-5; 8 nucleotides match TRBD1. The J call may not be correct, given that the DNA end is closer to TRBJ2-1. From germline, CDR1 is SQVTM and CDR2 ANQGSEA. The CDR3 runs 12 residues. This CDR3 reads CSVETGDNEQFF. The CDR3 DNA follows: TGCAGCGTTGAGACAGGGGACAATGAGCAGTTCTTC.

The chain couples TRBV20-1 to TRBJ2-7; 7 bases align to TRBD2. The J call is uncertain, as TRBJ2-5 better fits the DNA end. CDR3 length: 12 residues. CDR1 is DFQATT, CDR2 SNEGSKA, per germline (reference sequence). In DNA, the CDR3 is TGCAGTGCTAGAGTCGGGAGGGAGACCCAGTACTTC. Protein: CSARVGRETQYF.

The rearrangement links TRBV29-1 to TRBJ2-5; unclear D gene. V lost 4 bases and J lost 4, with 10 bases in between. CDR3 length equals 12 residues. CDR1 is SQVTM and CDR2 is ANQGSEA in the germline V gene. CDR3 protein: CSVGRKSETQYF. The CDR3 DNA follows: TGCAGCGTTGGGCGGAAGTCAGAGACCCAGTACTTC.

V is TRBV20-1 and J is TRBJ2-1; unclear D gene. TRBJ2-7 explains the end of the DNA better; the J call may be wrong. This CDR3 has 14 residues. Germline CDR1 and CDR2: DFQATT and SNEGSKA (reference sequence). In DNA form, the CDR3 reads TGCAGTGCTAGAGATTGGTCTAGCTCCTACGAGCAGTACTTC. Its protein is CSARDWSSSYEQYF.

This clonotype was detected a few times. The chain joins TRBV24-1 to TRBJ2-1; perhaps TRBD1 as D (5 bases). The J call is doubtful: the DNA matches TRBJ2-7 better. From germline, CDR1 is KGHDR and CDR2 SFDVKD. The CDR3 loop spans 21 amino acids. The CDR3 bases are TGTGCCACCAGTGATGAGTTCTGGGGCAGGGTGAGGCCACCTGAATCCTACGAGCAGTACTTC. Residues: CATSDEFWGRVRPPESYEQYF.